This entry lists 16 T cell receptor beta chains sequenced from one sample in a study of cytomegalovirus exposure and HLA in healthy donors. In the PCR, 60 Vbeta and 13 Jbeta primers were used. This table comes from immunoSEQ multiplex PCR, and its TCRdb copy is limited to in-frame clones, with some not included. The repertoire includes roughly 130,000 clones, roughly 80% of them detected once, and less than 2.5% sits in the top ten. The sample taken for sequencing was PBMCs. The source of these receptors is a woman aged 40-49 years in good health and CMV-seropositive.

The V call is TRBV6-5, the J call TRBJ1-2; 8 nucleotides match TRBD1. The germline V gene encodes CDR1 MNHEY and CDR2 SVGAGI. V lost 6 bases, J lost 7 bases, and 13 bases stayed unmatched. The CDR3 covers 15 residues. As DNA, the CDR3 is TGTGCCAGCAGGACCTCAGGGGGCGAGACTCCTGGCTACACCTTC. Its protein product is CASRTSGGETPGYTF.

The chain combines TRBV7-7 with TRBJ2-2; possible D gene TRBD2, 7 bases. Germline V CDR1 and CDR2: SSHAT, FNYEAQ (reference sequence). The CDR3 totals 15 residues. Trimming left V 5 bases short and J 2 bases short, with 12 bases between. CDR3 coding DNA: TGTGCCAGCAGCCCGGGGGGCCTTAACACCGGGGAGCTGTTTTTT. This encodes CASSPGGLNTGELFF.

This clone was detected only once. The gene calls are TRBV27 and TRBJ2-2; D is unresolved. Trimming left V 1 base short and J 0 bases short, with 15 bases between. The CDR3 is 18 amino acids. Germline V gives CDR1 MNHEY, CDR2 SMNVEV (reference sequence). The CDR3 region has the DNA TGTGCCAGCAGTTTATATTTCCCCGGCAGGACGAACACCGGGGAGCTGTTTTTT. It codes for CASSLYFPGRTNTGELFF.

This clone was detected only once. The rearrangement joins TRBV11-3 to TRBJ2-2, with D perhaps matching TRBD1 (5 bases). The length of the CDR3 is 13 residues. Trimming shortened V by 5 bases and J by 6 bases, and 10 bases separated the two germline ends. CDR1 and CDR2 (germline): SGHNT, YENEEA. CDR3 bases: TGTGCCAGCAGCCTCCAGGGTGCCGGGGAGCTGTTTTTT. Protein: CASSLQGAGELFF. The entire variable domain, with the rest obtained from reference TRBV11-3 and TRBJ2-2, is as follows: EAGVVQSPRYKIIEKKQPVAFWCNPISGHNTLYWYLQNLGQGPELLIRYENEEAVDDSQLPKDRFSAERLKGVDSTLKIQPAELGDSAVYLCASSLQGAGELFFGEGSRLTVL.

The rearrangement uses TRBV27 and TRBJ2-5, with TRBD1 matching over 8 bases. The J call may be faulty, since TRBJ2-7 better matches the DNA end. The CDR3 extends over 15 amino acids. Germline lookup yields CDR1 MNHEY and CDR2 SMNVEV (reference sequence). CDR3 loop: CASSSRQGRIYEQYF. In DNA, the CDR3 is TGTGCCAGCAGTTCCCGACAGGGGCGAATCTACGAGCAGTACTTC.

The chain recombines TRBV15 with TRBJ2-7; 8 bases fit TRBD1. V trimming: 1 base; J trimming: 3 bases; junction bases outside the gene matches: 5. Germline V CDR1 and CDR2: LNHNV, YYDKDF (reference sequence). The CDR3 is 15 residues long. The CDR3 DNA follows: TGTGCCACCAGCAGAGTACCGGGACAGGACTACGAGCAGTACTTC. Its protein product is CATSRVPGQDYEQYF.

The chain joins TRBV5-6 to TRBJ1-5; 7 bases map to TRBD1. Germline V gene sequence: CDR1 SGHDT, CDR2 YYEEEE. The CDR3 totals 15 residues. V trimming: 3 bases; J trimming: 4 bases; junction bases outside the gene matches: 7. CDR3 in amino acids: CASSSLDRQNQPQHF. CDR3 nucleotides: TGTGCCAGCAGCTCCTTGGACAGGCAAAATCAGCCCCAGCATTTT.

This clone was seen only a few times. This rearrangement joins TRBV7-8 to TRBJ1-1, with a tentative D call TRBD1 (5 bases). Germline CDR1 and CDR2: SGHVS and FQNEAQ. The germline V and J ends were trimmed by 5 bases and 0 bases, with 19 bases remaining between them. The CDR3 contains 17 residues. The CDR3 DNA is TGTGCCAGCAGCCCACAACCTCAGGGCCCCCTGAACACTGAAGCTTTCTTT. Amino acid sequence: CASSPQPQGPLNTEAFF.

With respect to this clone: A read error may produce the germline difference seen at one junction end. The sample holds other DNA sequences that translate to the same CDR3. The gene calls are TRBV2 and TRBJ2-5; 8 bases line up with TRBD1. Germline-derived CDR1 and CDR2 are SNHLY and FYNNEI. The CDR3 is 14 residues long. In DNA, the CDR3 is TGCGCCAGCAGCTCGCAGGGGGCAGCGGAGACCCAGTACTTC. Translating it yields CASSSQGAAETQYF.

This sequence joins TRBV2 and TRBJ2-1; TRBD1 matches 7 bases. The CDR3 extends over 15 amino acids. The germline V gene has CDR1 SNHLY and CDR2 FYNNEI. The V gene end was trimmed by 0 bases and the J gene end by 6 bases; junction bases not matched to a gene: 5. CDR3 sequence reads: CASSEAGQRRNEQFF. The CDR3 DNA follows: TGTGCCAGCAGTGAAGCGGGACAGCGTCGCAATGAGCAGTTCTTC.

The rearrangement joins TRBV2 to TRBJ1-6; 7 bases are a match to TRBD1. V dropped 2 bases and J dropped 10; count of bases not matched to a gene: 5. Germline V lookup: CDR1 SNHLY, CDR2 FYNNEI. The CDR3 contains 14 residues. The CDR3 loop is CASSERDSYSPLHF. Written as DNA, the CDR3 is TGTGCCAGCAGTGAAAGGGACAGTTACTCACCCCTCCACTTT.

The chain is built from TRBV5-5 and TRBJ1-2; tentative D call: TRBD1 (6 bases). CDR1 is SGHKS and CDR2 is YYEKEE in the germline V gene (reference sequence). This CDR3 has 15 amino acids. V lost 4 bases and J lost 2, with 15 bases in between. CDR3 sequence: CASSRTMTGNYGYTF. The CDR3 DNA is TGTGCCAGCAGCCGGACAATGACAGGAAACTATGGCTACACCTTC.

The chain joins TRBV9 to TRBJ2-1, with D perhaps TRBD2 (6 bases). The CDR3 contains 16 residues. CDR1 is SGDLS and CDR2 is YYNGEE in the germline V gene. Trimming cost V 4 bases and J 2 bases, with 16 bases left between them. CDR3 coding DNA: TGTGCCAGCAGCTCTGGTAGCGGCCCGACCTACAATGAGCAGTTCTTC. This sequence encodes CASSSGSGPTYNEQFF. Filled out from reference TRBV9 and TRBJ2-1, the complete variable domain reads DSGVTQTPKHLITATGQRVTLRCSPRSGDLSVYWYQQSLDQGLQFLIQYYNGEERAKGNILERFSAQQFPDLHSELNLSSLELGDSALYFCASSSGSGPTYNEQFFGPGTRLTVL.

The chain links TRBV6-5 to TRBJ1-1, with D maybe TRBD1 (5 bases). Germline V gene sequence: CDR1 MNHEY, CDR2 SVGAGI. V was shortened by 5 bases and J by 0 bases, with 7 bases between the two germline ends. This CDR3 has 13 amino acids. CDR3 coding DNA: TGTGCCAGCAGTCAAGGGGTGAACACTGAAGCTTTCTTT. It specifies CASSQGVNTEAFF.

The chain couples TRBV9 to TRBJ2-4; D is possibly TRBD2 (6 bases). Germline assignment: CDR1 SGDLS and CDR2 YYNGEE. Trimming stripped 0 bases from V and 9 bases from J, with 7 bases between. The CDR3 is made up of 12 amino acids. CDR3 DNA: TGTGCCAGCAGCGTAGCGGAGGGCATTCAGTACTTC. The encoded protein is CASSVAEGIQYF.

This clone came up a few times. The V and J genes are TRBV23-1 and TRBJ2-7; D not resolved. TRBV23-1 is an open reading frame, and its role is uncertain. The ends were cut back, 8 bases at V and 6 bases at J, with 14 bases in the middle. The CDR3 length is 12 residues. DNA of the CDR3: TGCGCCAGCCCGGCGCGGCAAGGCGAGCAGTACTTC. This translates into CASPARQGEQYF.